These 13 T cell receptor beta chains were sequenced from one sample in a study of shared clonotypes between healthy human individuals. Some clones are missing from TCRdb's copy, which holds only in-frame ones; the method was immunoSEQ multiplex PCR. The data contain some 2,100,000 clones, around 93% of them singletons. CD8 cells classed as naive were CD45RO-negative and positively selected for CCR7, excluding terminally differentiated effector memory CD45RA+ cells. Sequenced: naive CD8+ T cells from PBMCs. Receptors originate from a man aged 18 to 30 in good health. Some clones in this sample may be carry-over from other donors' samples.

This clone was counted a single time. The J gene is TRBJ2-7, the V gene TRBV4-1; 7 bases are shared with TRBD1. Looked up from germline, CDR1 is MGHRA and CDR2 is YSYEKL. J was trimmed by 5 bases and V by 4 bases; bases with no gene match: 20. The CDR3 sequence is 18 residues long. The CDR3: CASSPPPARQGEWNEQYF. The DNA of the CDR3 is TGCGCCAGCAGCCCGCCCCCCGCCAGACAGGGAGAATGGAACGAGCAGTACTTC.

The CDR3 bases are TGCGCCAGCAGTCCGACGGCTTTGCGCACAGATACGCAGTATTTT. It encodes CASSPTALRTDTQYF. The rearrangement joins TRBV23-1 to TRBJ2-3; no definite D call. TRBV23-1 is flagged as an ORF with uncertain function. With 4 bases removed from V and 1 base from J, the gap between germline ends came to 12 bases. The CDR3 is made up of 15 amino acids.

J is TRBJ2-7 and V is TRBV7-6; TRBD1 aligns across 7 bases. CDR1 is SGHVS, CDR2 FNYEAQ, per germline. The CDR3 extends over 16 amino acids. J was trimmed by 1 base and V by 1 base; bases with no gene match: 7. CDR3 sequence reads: CASSLGPTGKSYEQYF. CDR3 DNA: TGTGCCAGCAGCTTAGGCCCGACAGGGAAGTCCTACGAGCAGTACTTC.

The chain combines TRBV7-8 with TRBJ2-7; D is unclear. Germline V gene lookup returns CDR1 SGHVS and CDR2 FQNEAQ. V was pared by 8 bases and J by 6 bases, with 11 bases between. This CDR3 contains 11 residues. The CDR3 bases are TGTGCCAGCGGTTCAAATCCCGAGCAGTACTTC. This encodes CASGSNPEQYF.

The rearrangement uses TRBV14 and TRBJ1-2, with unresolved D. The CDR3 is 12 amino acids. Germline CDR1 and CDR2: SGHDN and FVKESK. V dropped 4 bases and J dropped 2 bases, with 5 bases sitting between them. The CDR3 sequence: CASSLSNYGYTF. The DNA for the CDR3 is TGTGCCAGCAGCCTTAGCAACTATGGCTACACCTTC.

DNA for the CDR3: TGCGCCAGCAGCTTGGCTCTAGCGGGCCGAGAGACCCAGTACTTC. As protein: CASSLALAGRETQYF. The chain employs TRBV5-1 and TRBJ2-5; 8 positions match TRBD2. V was pared by 0 bases and J by 4 bases, with 5 bases of the junction left unmatched. This CDR3 comprises 15 residues. CDR1 is SGHRS, CDR2 YFSETQ, per germline.

Here the CDR3 reads CASSWAVSGAANEKLFF. The DNA of the CDR3 is TGTGCCAGCAGCTGGGCTGTTTCCGGGGCGGCTAATGAAAAACTGTTTTTT. This chain links TRBV11-2 with TRBJ1-4; tentative D call: TRBD1 (5 bases). Per the germline V gene, CDR1 is SGHAT and CDR2 is FQNNGV. V was trimmed by 4 bases and J by 3 bases, leaving 18 bases between them. The CDR3 is 17 amino acids.

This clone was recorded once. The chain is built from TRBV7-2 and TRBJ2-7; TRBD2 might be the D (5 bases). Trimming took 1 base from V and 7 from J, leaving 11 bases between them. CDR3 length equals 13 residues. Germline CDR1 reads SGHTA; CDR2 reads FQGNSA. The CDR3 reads CASSLGRSGEQYF. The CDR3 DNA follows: TGTGCCAGCAGCTTAGGGAGGAGCGGTGAGCAGTACTTC.

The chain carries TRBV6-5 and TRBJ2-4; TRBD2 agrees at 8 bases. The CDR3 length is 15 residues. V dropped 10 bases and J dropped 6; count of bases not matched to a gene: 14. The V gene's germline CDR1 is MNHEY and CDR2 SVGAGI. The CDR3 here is CATRLALNLGNIQYF. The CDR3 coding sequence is TGTGCCACTAGACTAGCGCTGAACCTCGGAAACATTCAGTACTTC.

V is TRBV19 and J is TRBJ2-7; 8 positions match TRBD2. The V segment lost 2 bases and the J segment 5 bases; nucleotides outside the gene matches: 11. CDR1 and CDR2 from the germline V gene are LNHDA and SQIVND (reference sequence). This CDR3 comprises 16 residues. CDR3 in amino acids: CASSITIQRGYHEQYF. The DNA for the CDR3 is TGTGCCAGTAGTATAACCATCCAGCGGGGGTACCACGAGCAGTACTTC.

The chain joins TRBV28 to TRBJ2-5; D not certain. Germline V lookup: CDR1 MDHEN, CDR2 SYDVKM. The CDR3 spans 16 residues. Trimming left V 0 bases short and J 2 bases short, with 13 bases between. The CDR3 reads CASSLWQQLPQETQYF. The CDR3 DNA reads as TGTGCCAGCAGTTTATGGCAGCAGCTACCTCAAGAGACCCAGTACTTC.

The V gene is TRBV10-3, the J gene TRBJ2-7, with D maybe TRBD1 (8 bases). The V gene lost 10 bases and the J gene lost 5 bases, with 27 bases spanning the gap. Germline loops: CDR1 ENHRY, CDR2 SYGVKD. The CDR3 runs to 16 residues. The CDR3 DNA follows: TGTGCCACCGTAGGTGGACAGGGAGGGGTAGTTCACGAGCAGTACTTC. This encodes CATVGGQGGVVHEQYF.

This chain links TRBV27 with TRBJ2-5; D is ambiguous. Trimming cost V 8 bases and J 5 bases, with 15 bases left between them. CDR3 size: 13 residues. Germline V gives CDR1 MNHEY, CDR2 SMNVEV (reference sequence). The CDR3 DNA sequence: TGTGCCAGCCGGGCGGCCTCGCGGGAGACCCAGTACTTC. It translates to CASRAASRETQYF.